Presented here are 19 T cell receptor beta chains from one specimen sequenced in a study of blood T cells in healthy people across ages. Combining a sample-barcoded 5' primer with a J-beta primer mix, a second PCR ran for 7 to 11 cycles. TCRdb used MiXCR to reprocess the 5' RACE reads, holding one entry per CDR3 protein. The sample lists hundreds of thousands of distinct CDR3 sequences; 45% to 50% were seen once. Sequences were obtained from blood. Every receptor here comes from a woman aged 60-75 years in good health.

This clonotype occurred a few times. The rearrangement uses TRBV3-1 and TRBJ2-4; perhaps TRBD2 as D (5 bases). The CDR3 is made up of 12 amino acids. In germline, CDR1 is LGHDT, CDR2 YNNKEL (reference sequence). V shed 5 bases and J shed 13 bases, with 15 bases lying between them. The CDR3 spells CASSAGRGEQYF. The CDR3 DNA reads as TGTGCCAGCAGCGCCGGGCGTGGGGAGCAGTACTTC.

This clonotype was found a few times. Written as DNA, the CDR3 is TGTGCCAGCAGTCAGGGTTCTACGCAGTATTTT. Its translation is CASSQGSTQYF. The chain combines TRBV11-2 with TRBJ2-3, with a tentative D call TRBD1 (5 bases). The V and J ends lost 6 bases and 8 bases respectively, with 9 bases between them. Germline-derived CDR1 and CDR2 are SGHAT and FQNNGV. The CDR3 consists of 11 residues.

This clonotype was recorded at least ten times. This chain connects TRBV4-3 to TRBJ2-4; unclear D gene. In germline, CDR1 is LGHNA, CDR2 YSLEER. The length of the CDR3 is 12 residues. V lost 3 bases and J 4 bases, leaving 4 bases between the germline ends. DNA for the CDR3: TGCGCCAGCAGCCATGGGAAAAACATTCAGTACTTC. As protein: CASSHGKNIQYF.

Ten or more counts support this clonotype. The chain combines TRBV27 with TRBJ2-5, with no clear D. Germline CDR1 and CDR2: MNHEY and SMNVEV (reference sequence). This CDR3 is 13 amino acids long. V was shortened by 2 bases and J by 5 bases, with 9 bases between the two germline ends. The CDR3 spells CASSLRISETQYF. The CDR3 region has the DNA TGTGCCAGCAGTTTAAGGATTAGCGAGACCCAGTACTTC.

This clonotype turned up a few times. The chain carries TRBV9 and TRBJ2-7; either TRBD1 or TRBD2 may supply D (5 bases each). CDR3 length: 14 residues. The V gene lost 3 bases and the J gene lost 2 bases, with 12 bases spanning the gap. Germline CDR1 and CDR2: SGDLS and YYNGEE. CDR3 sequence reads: CASSAGTRTYEQYF. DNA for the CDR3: TGTGCCAGCAGCGCCGGGACGAGAACCTACGAGCAGTACTTC.

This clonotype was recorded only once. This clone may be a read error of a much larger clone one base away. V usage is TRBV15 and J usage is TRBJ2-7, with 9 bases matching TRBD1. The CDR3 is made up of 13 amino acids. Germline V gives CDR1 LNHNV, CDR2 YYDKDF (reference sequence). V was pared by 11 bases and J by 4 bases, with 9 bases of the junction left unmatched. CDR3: CAASTGTGYEQYF. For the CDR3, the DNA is TGTGCCGCCTCGACCGGGACAGGGTACGAGCAGTACTTC.

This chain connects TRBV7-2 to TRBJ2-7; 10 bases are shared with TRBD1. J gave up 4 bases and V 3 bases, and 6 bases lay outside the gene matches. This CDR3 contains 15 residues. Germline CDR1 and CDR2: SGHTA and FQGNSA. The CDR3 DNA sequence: TGTGCCAGCAGCTTCGCCCCGGGACAGGGGTACGAGCAGTACTTC. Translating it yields CASSFAPGQGYEQYF. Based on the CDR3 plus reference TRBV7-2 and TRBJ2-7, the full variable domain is GAGVSQSPSNKVTEKGKDVELRCDPISGHTALYWYRQSLGQGLEFLIYFQGNSAPDKSGLPSDRFSAERTGGSVSTLTIQRTQQEDSAVYLCASSFAPGQGYEQYFGPGTRLTVT.

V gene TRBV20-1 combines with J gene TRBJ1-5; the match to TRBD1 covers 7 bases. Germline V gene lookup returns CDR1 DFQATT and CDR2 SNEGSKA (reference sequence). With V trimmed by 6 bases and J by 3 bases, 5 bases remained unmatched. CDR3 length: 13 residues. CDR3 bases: TGCAGTGCCCAGGGACAGTTCAATCAGCCCCAGCATTTT. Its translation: CSAQGQFNQPQHF.

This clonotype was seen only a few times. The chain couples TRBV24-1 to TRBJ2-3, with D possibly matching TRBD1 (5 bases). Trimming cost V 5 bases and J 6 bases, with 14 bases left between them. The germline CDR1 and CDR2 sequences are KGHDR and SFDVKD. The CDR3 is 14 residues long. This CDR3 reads CATSGPQAGDTQYF. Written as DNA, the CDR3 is TGTGCCACCAGTGGTCCCCAGGCAGGGGATACGCAGTATTTT.

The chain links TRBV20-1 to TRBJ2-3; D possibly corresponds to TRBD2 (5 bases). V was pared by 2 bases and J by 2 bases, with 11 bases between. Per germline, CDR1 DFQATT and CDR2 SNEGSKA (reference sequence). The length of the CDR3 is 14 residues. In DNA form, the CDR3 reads TGCAGTGCTAGACGAGGGTCAATCACAGATACGCAGTATTTT. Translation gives CSARRGSITDTQYF.

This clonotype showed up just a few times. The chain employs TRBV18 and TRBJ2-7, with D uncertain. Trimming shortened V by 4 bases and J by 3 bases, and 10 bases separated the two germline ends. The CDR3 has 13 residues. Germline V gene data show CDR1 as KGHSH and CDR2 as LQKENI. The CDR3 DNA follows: TGTGCCAGCTCACTTACCTCAATCTACGAGCAGTACTTC. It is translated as CASSLTSIYEQYF.

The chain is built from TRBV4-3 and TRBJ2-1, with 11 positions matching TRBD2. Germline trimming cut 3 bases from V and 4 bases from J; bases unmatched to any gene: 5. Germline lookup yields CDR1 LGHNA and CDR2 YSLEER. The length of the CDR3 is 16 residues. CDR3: CASSHQLAGAYNEQFF. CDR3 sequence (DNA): TGCGCCAGCAGCCACCAACTAGCGGGGGCTTACAATGAGCAGTTCTTC.

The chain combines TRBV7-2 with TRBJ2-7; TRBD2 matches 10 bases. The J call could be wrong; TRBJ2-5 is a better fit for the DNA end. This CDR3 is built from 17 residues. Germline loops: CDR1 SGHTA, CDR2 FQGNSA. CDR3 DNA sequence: TGTGCCAGCAGCTTAGACTTAGCGGGAGGTGCGGTCGGGACCCAGTACTTC. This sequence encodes CASSLDLAGGAVGTQYF.

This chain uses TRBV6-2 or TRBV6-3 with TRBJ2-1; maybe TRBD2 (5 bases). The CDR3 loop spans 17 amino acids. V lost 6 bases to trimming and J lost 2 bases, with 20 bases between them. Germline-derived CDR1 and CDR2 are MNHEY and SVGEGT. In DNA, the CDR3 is TGTGCCAGCAGACCCAATCGATTGGCGGGTACCTACAATGAGCAGTTCTTC. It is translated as CASRPNRLAGTYNEQFF.

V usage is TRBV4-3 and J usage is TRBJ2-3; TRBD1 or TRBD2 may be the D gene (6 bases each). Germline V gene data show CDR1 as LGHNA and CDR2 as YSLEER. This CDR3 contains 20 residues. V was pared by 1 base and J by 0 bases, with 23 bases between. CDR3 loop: CASSQVGPGAIWRSTDTQYF. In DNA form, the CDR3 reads TGCGCCAGCAGCCAAGTAGGGCCGGGGGCAATTTGGCGTAGCACAGATACGCAGTATTTT.

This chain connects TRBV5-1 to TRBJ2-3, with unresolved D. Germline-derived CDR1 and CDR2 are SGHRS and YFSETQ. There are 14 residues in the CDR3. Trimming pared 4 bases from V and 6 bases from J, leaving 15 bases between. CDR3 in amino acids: CASSGEEPGDTQYF. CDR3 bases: TGCGCCAGCAGCGGAGAAGAGCCCGGCGATACGCAGTATTTT.

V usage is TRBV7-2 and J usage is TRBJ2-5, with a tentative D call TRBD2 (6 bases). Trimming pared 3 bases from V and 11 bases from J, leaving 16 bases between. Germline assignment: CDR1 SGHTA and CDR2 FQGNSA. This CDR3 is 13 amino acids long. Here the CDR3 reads CASSLAGTNEQYF. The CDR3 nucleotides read TGTGCCAGCAGCTTGGCGGGAACAAATGAGCAGTACTTC.

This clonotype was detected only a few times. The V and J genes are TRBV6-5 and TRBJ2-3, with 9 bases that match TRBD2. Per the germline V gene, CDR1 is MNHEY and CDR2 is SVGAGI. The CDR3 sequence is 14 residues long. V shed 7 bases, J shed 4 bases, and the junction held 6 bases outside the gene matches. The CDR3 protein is CASNLAGESDTQYF. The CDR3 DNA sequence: TGTGCCAGCAACTTAGCGGGAGAATCAGATACGCAGTATTTT.

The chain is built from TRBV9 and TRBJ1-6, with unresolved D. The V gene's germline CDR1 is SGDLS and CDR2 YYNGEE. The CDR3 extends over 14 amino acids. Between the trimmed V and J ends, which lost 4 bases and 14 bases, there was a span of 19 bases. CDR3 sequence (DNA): TGTGCCAGCAGCCCCCGGACGGGATATTCGACCCTCCACTTT. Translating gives CASSPRTGYSTLHF.